This T cell receptor (beta chain) was obtained from a study of blood T cell repertoires in COVID-19 (dated by TCRdb to 2020 to 2022). Notes on the research overall: The collaborator samples originated in the United States, Italy and Spain and spanned the acute and convalescent phases of COVID-19. The material from the prospective study consisted of cDNA or gDNA derived from T cells, B-cell-depleted T cells, or PBMCs. Subjects who had been exposed to COVID-19, were actively infected with it, or had recovered from it provided the deeply sampled blood TCRbeta repertoires that made up the dataset. The repertoires were made available in a free public database intended to serve as a resource for research on the immune response to SARS-CoV-2. Samples came from the ongoing ImmuneRACE study (first 160 participants) plus 1,254 subjects from 6 global collaborators. Nearly every sample came with metadata listing a de-identified subject ID, COVID-19 status, age in years and sex. Where available, HLA class I and class II types were taken from metadata supplied by the sample provider and were not determined by assay-based typing.

Enrolling through a virtual design, the prospective study's participants ranged in age from roughly 18 to 95 years and lived across about two dozen United States geographic areas. Cohort assignment in the prospective study relied on participant-reported clinical history from a screening survey and a study questionnaire. Recovered participants in ImmuneRACE Cohort 3 were defined by two consecutive negative NP/OP PCR tests, clearance by a healthcare professional, or resolution of symptoms. Mobile phlebotomists in the prospective study collected whole blood, serum and a nasopharyngeal or oropharyngeal swab from every participant. Prospective study participants could optionally give additional blood draws and questionnaires over a roughly 2-month period. Blood samples from the prospective study were shipped frozen or at room temperature prior to DNA extraction. CDR1 is given as MNHNS and CDR2 as SASEGT, both from the germline V gene. Cut back by 2 bases and 5 bases, the V and J ends lie 13 bases apart. Taken from cysteine to phenylalanine, the CDR3 has 14 residues. The retained sequence is limited to the CDR3, 42 bases, with the frame set at the first base.

Points the paper makes about the study in general: The amount of clinical and demographic metadata varied by source and participant and was provided uncurated.

On this clone: The antigen it recognizes is unknown. Base qualities are not at hand, and no much larger clone is one base apart.

TCRbeta CDR3 regions were amplified from genomic DNA by means of the immunoSEQ Assay, a bias-controlled multiplex PCR. On the study's bioinformatics: Nucleated cell counts per sample were estimated from amplification of reference gene primers within the assay. To quantify the absolute abundance of each unique TCRbeta CDR3 rearrangement, sequence reads were collapsed and filtered. For each sample, productive Simpson clonality was calculated by taking the square root of Simpson's diversity index across productive rearrangements. TCRdb's version of the immuneACCESS table is confined to in-frame rearrangements and falls short of the full clone set. An unresolved V gene accounts for under half of the shortfall where checked; the remainder is of unknown origin. Clone size and V and J calls were adopted from that table, with D and trimming inferred from the DNA. Present in this sample are about 200,000 clones, more than 65% of which were seen just once. Less than 8.5% of the sample is held by the ten biggest clonotypes.

This TCR derives from a man between 40 and 49 years old who had recovered from COVID-19. The sequenced material came from PBMCs or T cells enriched from blood (not recorded which). The chain is assembled from TRBV6-1 and TRBJ2-7; 6 matching bases give a weak D call of TRBD1. The CDR3 has the sequence CASSELGQTNEQYF. At the DNA level, the sequence is TGTGCCAGCAGTGAATTGGGACAAACTAACGAGCAGTACTTC.